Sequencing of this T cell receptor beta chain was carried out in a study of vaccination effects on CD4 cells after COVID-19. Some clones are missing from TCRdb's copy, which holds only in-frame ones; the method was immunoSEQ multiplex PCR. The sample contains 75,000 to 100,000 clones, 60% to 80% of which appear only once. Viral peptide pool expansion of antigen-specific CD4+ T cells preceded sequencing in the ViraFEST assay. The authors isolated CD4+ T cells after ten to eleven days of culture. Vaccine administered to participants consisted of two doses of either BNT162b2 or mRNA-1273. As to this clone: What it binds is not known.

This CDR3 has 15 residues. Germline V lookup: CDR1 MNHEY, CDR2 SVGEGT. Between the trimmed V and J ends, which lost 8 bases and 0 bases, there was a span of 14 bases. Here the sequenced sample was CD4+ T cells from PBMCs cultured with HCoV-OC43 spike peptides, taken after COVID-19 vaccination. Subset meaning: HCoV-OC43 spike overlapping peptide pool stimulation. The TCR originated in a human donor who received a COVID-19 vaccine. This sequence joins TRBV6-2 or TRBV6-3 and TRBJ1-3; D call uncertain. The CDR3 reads CASRPHRSSGNTIYF. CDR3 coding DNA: TGTGCCAGCCGCCCCCACAGAAGCTCTGGAAACACCATATATTTT.